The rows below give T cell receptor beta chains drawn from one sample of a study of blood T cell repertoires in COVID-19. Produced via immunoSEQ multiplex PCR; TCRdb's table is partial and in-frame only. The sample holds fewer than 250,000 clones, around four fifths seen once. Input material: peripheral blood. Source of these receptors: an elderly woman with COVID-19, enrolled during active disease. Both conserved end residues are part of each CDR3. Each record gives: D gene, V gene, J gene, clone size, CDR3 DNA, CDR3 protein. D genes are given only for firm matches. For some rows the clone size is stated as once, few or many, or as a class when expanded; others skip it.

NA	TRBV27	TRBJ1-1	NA	TGTGCCAGCAGTTTATCGAGAGGGTACACTGAAGCTTTCTTT	CASSLSRGYTEAFF
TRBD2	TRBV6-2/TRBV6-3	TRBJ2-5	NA	TGTGCCAGCAGCTTTACCGGGACTAGTGAGACCCAGTACTTC	CASSFTGTSETQYF
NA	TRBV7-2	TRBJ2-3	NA	TGTGCCAGCAGCGGGGGCCTCCCCATGGGTGTGGTATCAGATACGCAGTATTTT	CASSGGLPMGVVSDTQYF
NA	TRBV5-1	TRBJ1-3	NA	TGCGCCAGCAGCTTGGCAAACTCTGGAAACACCATATATTTT	CASSLANSGNTIYF
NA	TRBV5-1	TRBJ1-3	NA	TGCGCCAGCAGCTTGGCCAGGGGTGGAAACACCATATATTTT	CASSLARGGNTIYF
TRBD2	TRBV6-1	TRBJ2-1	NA	TGTGCCAGCAGTGAGCGGGGGGTGGATTACAATGAGCAGTTCTTC	CASSERGVDYNEQFF
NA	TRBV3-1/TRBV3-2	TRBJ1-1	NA	TGTGCCAGCAGCCAGGGGGGAGGGACTGAAGCTTTCTTT	CASSQGGGTEAFF
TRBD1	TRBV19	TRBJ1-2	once	TGTGCCAGTAAGAGGGACAGGGGGCCGGCTAACTATGGCTACACCTTC	CASKRDRGPANYGYTF
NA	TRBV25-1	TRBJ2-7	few	TGTGCCAGCAGACAGGACAACTACTACGAGCAGTACTTC	CASRQDNYYEQYF
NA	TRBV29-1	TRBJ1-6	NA	TGCAGCGTCGGGGAGGGTGGCGGTTCACCCCTCCACTTT	CSVGEGGGSPLHF
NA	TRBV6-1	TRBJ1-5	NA	TGTGCCAGCAGTGAACAGCCAGGCGCGAGCAATCAGCCCCAGCATTTT	CASSEQPGASNQPQHF
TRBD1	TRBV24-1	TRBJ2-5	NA	TGTGCCACCAGTGACCTAGGGGGCGCAGCCGAGACCCAGTACTTC	CATSDLGGAAETQYF
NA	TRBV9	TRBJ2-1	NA	TGTGCGAGCACCGGGGGATTACGCAATGAGCAGTTCTTC	CASTGGLRNEQFF
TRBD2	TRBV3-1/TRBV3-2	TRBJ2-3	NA	TGTGCCAGCAGCCAAGATCTAAGCGGGGGGGTTACGCAGTATTTT	CASSQDLSGGVTQYF
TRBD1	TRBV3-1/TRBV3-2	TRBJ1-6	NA	TGTGCCAGCAGCGACGGGACAGGGGTAAATTCACCCCTCCACTTT	CASSDGTGVNSPLHF
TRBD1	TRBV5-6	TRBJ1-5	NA	TGTGCCAGCAGCAGAAAGACAGGGGGCTGGCAGCCCCAGCATTTT	CASSRKTGGWQPQHF
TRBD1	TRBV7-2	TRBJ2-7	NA	TGTGCCAGCAGCTTGGCTTACGCCGGGACAGGGGCCTACGAGCAGTACTTC	CASSLAYAGTGAYEQYF